These 7 T cell receptor beta chains were sequenced from one sample in a study of blood T cells in healthy people across ages. Next came a second PCR, run for 7 to 11 cycles, which used a sample-barcoded 5' primer along with a J-beta primer mix. Using its own MiXCR run on the 5' RACE reads, TCRdb lists one record per CDR3 protein. The sample includes over a million distinct CDR3 sequences, 42% of them seen just once. The sequenced sample was blood. These receptors all stem from a woman between 18 and 30 years old in good health.

This sequence joins TRBV18 and TRBJ1-1; D is undetermined. V was trimmed by 6 bases and J by 3 bases, leaving 20 bases between them. This CDR3 comprises 16 residues. The germline V gene has CDR1 KGHSH and CDR2 LQKENI. CDR3 in amino acids: CASSLNVAGLDTEAFF. CDR3 DNA sequence: TGTGCCAGCTCGCTTAATGTCGCCGGCCTGGACACTGAAGCTTTCTTT.

This clonotype was seen more than once but under ten times. The rearrangement uses TRBV11-2 and TRBJ2-4, with unresolved D. The germline gives CDR1 SGHAT, CDR2 FQNNGV. V was shortened by 4 bases and J by 9 bases, with 7 bases between the two germline ends. The CDR3 runs 11 residues. The CDR3 here is CASSSGSIQYF. In DNA form, the CDR3 reads TGTGCCAGCAGCTCCGGGTCCATTCAGTACTTC.

The CDR3 DNA reads TGCAGTGCTAGAACTGGATTTTTTGAAGCTTTCTTT. This encodes CSARTGFFEAFF. The chain is built from TRBV20-1 and TRBJ1-1; D not certain. V gave up 2 bases and J gave up 7 bases, with 11 bases separating them. Per the germline V gene, CDR1 is DFQATT and CDR2 is SNEGSKA (reference sequence). CDR3 length equals 12 residues.

This clonotype turned up a few times. V and J are TRBV20-1 and TRBJ1-1; no firm D call. CDR1 is DFQATT, CDR2 SNEGSKA, per germline (reference sequence). Trimming took off 5 bases at V and 6 bases at J, with 10 bases between the two ends. The CDR3 loop spans 11 amino acids. The CDR3 DNA sequence: TGCAGTGCTCCTGTTAGCGCTGAAGCTTTCTTT. It is translated as CSAPVSAEAFF.

The chain is built from TRBV28 and TRBJ1-1; no definite D call. The V end lost 7 bases, the J end lost 8 bases, and 11 bases lay between the germline ends. Germline values: CDR1 MDHEN, CDR2 SYDVKM. The CDR3 length is 11 residues. In DNA form, the CDR3 reads TGTGCCAGCAACTTTCTTAGGGAAGCTTTCTTT. Residues: CASNFLREAFF.

In its sample, this clonotype was seen a few times. This chain links TRBV12-3 or TRBV12-4 with TRBJ2-1; 12 bases fit TRBD2. Losses at the gene ends were 7 bases for V and 1 base for J; bases not matched to a gene: 11. The CDR3 sequence is 18 residues long. Here the CDR3 DNA reads TGTGCCAGCACCGGTAAGACTAGCGGGAGAGGATCCTACAATGAGCAGTTCTTC. It encodes CASTGKTSGRGSYNEQFF.

This clonotype has just a few counts. The chain couples TRBV20-1 to TRBJ1-5; no firm D call. The germline V and J ends were trimmed by 0 bases and 3 bases, with 6 bases remaining between them. Germline lookup yields CDR1 DFQATT and CDR2 SNEGSKA (reference sequence). This CDR3 is built from 13 residues. The CDR3 loop reads CSAREYPNQPQHF. DNA for the CDR3: TGCAGTGCTAGAGAATATCCCAATCAGCCCCAGCATTTT.